The clone carrying this T cell receptor (beta chain) appeared a single time. The antigen is unknown. These data are taken from a study of circulating and synovial CD4+ cells in juvenile arthritis. Method: immunoSEQ multiplex PCR; TCRdb's copy keeps in-frame clones and lacks some. The profile shows around 30,000 clones, nearly 95% of them singletons. Donors were patients with active juvenile idiopathic arthritis. Broader study findings: These repertoires were less diverse than bulk blood CD4 repertoires. Circulating pathogenic-like and bulk T cells looked alike by Vbeta family usage. Circulating pathogenic-like lymphocytes shared a substantially higher fraction of CDR3 sequences with synovium than bulk blood.

The specimen sequenced was CD4+ T cells from blood. The TCR sequence derives from a human donor with juvenile idiopathic arthritis.

Here the CDR3 DNA reads TGTGCCAGCAGCTTGGGAGGAACGACAGGGGATGGCTACACCTTC. Translated: CASSLGGTTGDGYTF. V usage is TRBV7-2 and J usage is TRBJ1-2; 8 bases match TRBD1. Trimming took 3 bases from V and 6 from J; bases not matched to a gene: 9. Per germline, CDR1 SGHTA and CDR2 FQGNSA. There are 15 residues in the CDR3. Filled out from reference TRBV7-2 and TRBJ1-2, the complete variable domain reads GAGVSQSPSNKVTEKGKDVELRCDPISGHTALYWYRQSLGQGLEFLIYFQGNSAPDKSGLPSDRFSAERTGGSVSTLTIQRTQQEDSAVYLCASSLGGTTGDGYTFGSGTRLTVV.